The present T cell receptor beta chain was sequenced within a study of T-cell reconstitution after alpha-beta-depleted transplantation in children. Overall study results and limits: Reports say that about two months after transplant, the alpha-beta T cells came out of several hundred graft clones that had expanded. T cells produced anew were the main source of T-cell counts and diversity one year after transplant.

Unique molecular identifiers were used to barcode this TCRbeta library. From the PCR reads, TCRdb called clonotypes with MiXCR, one entry per CDR3 protein. This sample has over 100,000 distinct CDR3 sequences, with about 9.3% found just once. Germline V gives CDR1 SEHNR, CDR2 FQNEAQ (reference sequence). V lost 6 bases and J 5 bases, leaving 19 bases between the germline ends. The CDR3 consists of 15 residues. Note on this clonotype: Its matching antigen is unknown.

This specimen consisted of PBMCs, obtained before TCRalphabeta/CD19-depleted stem cell transplant. The sequence derives from a boy younger than 10 with acute lymphoblastic leukemia, due to receive a stem cell transplant. The rearrangement links TRBV7-9 to TRBJ1-1; TRBD1 might be the D (6 bases). Here the CDR3 reads CASRPPTGRLTEAFF. For the CDR3, the DNA is TGTGCCAGCAGACCCCCGACAGGACGGTTAACTGAAGCTTTCTTT.